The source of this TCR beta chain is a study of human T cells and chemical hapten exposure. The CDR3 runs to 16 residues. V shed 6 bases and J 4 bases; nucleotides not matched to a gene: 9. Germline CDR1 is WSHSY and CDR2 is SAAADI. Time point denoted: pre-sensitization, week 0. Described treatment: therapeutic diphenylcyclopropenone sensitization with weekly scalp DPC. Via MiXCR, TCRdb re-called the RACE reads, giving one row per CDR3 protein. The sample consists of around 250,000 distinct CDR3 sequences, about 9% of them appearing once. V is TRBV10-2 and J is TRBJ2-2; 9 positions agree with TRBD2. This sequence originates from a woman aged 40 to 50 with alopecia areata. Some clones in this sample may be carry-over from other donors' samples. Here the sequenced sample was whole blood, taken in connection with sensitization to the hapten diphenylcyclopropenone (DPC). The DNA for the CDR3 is TGCGCCAGCAGGGATAGCGGGAGAGGAAGCACCGGGGAGCTGTTTTTT. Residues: CASRDSGRGSTGELFF.